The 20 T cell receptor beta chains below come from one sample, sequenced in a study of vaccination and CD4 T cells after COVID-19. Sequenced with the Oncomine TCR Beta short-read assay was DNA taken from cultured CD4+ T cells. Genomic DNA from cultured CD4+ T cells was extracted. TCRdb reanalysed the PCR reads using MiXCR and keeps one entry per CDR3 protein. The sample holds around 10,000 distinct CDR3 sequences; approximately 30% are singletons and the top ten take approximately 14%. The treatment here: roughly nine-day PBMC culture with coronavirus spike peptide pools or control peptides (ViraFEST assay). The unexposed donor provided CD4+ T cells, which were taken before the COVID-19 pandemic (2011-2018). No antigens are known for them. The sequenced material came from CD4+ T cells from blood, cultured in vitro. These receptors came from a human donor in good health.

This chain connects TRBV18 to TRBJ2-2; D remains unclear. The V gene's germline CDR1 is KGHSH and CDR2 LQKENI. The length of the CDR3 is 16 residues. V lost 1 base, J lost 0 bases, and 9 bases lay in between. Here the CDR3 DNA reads TGTGCCAGCTCACCACTCTCCAGGTCGAACACCGGGGAGCTGTTTTTT. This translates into CASSPLSRSNTGELFF. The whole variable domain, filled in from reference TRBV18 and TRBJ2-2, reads NAGVMQNPRHLVRRRGQEARLRCSPMKGHSHVYWYRQLPEEGLKFMVYLQKENIIDESGMPKERFSAEFPKEGPSILRIQQVVRGDSAAYFCASSPLSRSNTGELFFGEGSRLTVL.

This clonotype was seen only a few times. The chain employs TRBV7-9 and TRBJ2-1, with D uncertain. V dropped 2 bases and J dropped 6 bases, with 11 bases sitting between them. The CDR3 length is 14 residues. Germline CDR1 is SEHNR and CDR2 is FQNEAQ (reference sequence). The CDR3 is CASSLFLGPNEQFF. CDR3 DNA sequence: TGTGCCAGCAGCTTATTTTTAGGTCCCAATGAGCAGTTCTTC.

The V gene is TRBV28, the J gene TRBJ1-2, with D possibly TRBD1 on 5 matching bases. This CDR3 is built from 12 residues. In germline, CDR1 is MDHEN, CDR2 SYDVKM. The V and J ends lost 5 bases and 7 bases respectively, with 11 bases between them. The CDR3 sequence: CASSLLRVGYTF. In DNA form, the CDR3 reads TGTGCCAGCAGTCTACTCAGGGTTGGCTACACCTTC.

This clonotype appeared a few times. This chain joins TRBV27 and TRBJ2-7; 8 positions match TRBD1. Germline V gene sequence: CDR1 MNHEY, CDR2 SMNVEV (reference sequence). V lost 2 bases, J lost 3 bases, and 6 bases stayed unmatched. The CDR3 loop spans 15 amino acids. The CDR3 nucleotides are TGTGCCAGCAGTTTAAGGGGTGACAGGGGCTACGAGCAGTACTTC. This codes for CASSLRGDRGYEQYF.

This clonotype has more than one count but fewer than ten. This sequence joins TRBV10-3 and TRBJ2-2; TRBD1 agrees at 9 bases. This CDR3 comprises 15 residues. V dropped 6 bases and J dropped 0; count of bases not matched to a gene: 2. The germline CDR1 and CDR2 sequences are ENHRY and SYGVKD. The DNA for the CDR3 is TGTGCCATCAGGACAGGGGGTACGAACACCGGGGAGCTGTTTTTT. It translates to CAIRTGGTNTGELFF.

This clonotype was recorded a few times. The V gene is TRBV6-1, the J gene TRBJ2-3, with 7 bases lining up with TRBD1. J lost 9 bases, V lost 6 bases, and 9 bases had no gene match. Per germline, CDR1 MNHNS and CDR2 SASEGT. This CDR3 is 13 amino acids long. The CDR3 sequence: CASRRQGFETQYF. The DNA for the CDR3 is TGTGCCAGCAGAAGACAGGGTTTTGAGACGCAGTATTTT.

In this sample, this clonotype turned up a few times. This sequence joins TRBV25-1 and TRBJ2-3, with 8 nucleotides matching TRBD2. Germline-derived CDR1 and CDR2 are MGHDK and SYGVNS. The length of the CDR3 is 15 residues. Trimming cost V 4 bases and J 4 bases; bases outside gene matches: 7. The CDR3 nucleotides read TGTGCCAGCAGTGGACTAGCGAGGGACGCAGATACGCAGTATTTT. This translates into CASSGLARDADTQYF. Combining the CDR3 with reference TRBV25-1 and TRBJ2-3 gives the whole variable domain EADIYQTPRYLVIGTGKKITLECSQTMGHDKMYWYQQDPGMELHLIHYSYGVNSTEKGDLSSESTVSRIRTEHFPLTLESARPSHTSQYLCASSGLARDADTQYFGPGTRLTVL.

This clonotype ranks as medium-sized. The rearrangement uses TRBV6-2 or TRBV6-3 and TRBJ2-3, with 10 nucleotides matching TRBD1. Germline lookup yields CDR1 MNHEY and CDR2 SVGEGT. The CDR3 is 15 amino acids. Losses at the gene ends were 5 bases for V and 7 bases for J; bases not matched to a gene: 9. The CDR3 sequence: CASSPNWDRGYTQYF. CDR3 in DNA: TGTGCCAGCAGTCCAAACTGGGACAGGGGATATACGCAGTATTTT.

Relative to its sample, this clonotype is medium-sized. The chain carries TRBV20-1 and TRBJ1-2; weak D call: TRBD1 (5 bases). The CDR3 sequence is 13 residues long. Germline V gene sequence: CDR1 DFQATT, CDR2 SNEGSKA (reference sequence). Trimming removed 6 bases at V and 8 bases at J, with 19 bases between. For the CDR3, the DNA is TGCAGTGCGCTCCTTGGGGGAGGGAAGGGCTACACCTTC. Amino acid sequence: CSALLGGGKGYTF.

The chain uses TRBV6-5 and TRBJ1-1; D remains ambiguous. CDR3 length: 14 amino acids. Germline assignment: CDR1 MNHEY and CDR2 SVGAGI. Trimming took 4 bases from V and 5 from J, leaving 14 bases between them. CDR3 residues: CASSLGLRRTEAFF. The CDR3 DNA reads TGTGCCAGCAGTTTGGGCTTACGGAGAACTGAAGCTTTCTTT.

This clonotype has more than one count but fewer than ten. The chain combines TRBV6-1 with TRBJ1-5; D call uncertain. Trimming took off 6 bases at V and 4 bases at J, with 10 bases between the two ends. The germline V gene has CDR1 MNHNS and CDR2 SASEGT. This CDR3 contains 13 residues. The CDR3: CASSPNRNQPQHF. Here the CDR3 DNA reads TGTGCCAGCAGCCCCAATCGAAATCAGCCCCAGCATTTT.

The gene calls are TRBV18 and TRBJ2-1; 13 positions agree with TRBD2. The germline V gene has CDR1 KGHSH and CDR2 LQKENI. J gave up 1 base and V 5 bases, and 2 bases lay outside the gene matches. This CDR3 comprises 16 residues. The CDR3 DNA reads TGTGCCAGCTCAACTAGCGGGAGGGGATCCTACAATGAGCAGTTCTTC. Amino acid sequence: CASSTSGRGSYNEQFF.

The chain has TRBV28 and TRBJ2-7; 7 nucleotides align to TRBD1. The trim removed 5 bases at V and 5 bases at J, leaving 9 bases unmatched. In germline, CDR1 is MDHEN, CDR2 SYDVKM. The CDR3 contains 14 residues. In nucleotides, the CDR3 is TGTGCCAGCAGTGTCCCAACAGGGGCGGACGAGCAGTACTTC. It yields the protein CASSVPTGADEQYF.

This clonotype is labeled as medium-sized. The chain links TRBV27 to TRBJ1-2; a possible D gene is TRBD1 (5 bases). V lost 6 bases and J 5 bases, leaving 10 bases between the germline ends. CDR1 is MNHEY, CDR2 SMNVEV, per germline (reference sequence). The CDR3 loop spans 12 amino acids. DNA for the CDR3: TGTGCCAGCAGCCCGGAGGGGTATGGCTACACCTTC. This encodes CASSPEGYGYTF.

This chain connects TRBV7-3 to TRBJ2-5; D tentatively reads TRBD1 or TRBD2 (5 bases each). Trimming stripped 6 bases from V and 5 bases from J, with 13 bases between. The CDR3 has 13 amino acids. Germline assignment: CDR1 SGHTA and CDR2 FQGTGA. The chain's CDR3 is CASSVTGAETQYF. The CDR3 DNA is TGTGCCAGCAGTGTGACCGGGGCGGAGACCCAGTACTTC.

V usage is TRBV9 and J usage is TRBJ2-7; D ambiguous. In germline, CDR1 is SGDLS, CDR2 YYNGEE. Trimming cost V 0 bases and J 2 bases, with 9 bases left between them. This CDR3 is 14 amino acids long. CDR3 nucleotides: TGTGCCAGCAGCGTAGGGAGCGAAGCCTACGAGCAGTACTTC. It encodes CASSVGSEAYEQYF.

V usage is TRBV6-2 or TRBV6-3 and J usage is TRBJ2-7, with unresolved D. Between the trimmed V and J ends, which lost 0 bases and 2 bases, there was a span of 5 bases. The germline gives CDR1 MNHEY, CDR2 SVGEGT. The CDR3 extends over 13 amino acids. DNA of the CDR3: TGTGCCAGCAGTTACTCGAGGCCCTACGAGCAGTACTTC. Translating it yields CASSYSRPYEQYF.

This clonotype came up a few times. The CDR3 bases are TGTGCCAGCAGTCAACCCCCTGGGTGGGCCCATGAGCAGTTCTTC. Amino acid sequence: CASSQPPGWAHEQFF. This chain links TRBV6-1 with TRBJ2-1, with unresolved D. Trimming took off 5 bases at V and 8 bases at J, with 19 bases between the two ends. There are 15 residues in the CDR3. Germline CDR1 MNHNS, CDR2 SASEGT.

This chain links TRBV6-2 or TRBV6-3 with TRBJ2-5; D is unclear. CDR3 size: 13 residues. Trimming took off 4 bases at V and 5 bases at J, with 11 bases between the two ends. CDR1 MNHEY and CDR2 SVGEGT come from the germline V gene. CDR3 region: CASSFSAFETQYF. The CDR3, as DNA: TGTGCCAGCAGTTTTTCGGCATTCGAGACCCAGTACTTC.

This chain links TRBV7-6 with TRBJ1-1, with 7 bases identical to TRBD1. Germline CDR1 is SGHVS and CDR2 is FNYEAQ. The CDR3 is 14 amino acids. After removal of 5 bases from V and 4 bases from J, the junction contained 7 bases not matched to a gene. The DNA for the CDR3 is TGTGCCAGCAGCACCAGACAGGGTGGCACTGAAGCTTTCTTT. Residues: CASSTRQGGTEAFF.